This T cell receptor beta chain was found in a study of T cell clones after liver transplantation. Overall study results and limits: Circulating graft-donor-reactive CD4 TCRbeta sequences fell significantly post-transplant in most of the 8 subjects.

Germline loops: CDR1 SGHVS, CDR2 FNYEAQ. The CDR3 extends over 13 amino acids. The V end lost 3 bases, the J end lost 6 bases, and 9 bases lay between the germline ends. Generated by immunoSEQ multiplex PCR, the TCRdb table keeps only in-frame clones and is missing some. The table records fewer than 50,000 clones, around 83% of them present only once. Regarding this clone: Its specificity is not known.

This receptor was obtained from a human patient who received a liver transplant. Among the T cells, some may be from the graft donor. This sample comprised CD4+ T cells from blood, obtained 24 months after liver transplant. The rearrangement uses TRBV7-6 and TRBJ2-1; the D gene is possibly TRBD2 (5 bases). The CDR3 loop is CASSFQLANEQFF. The CDR3 DNA is TGTGCCAGCAGCTTTCAGCTAGCCAATGAGCAGTTCTTC. Together with reference TRBV7-6 and TRBJ2-1, the CDR3 gives the full variable domain: GAGVSQSPRYKVTKRGQDVALRCDPISGHVSLYWYRQALGQGPEFLTYFNYEAQQDKSGLPNDRFSAERPEGSISTLTIQRTEQRDSAMYRCASSFQLANEQFFGPGTRLTVL.